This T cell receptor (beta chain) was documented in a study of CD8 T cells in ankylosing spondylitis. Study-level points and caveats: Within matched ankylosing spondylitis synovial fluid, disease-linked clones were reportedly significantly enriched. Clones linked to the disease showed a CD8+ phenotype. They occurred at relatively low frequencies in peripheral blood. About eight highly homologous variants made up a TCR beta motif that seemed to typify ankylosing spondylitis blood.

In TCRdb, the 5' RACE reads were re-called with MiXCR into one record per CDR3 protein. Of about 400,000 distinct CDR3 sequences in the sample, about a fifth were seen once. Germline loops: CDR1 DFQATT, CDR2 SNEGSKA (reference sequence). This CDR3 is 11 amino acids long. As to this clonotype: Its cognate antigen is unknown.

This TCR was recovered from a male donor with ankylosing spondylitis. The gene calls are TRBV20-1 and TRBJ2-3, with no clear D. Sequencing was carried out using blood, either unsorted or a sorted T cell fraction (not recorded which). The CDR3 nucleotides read TGCAGCAGCGAGGTGGGAGATACGCAGTATTTT. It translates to CSSEVGDTQYF.